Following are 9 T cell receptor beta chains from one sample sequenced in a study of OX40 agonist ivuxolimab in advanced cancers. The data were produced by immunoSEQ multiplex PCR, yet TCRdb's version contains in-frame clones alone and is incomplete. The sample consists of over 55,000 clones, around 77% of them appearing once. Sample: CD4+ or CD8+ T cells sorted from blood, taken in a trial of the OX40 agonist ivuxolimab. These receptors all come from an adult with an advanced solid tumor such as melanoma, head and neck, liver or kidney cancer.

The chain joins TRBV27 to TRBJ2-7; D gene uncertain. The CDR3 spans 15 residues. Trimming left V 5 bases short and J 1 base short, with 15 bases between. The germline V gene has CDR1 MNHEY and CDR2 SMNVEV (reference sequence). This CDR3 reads CASSLKPGPSYEQYF. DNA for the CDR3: TGTGCCAGCAGTCTTAAACCGGGCCCTTCCTACGAGCAGTACTTC.

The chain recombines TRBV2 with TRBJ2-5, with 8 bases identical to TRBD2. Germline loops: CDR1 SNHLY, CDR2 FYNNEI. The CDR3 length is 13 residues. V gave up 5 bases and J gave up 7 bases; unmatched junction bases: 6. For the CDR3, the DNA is TGTGCCAGCAGTTTCGCGGGAGGCGTGACCCAGTACTTC. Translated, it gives CASSFAGGVTQYF.

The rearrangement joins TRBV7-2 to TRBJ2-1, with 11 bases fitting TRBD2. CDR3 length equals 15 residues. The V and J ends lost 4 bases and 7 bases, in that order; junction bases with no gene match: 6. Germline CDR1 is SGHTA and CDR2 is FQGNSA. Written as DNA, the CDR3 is TGTGCCAGCAGCTCACTAGCGGGAGCGTTTAATGAGCAGTTCTTC. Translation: CASSSLAGAFNEQFF. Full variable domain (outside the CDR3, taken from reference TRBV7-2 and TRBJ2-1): GAGVSQSPSNKVTEKGKDVELRCDPISGHTALYWYRQSLGQGLEFLIYFQGNSAPDKSGLPSDRFSAERTGGSVSTLTIQRTQQEDSAVYLCASSSLAGAFNEQFFGPGTRLTVL.

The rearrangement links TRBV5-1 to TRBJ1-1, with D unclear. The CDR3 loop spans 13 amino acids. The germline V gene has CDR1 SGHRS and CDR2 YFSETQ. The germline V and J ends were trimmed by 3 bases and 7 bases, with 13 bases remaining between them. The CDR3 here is CASSSHLKDEAFF. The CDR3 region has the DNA TGCGCCAGCAGCTCGCACCTGAAAGATGAAGCTTTCTTT.

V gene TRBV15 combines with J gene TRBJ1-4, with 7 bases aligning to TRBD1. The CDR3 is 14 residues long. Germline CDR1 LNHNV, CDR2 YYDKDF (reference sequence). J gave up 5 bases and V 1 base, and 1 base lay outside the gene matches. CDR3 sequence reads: CATSRGTGNEKLFF. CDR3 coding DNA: TGTGCCACCAGCAGAGGGACAGGAAATGAAAAACTGTTTTTT.

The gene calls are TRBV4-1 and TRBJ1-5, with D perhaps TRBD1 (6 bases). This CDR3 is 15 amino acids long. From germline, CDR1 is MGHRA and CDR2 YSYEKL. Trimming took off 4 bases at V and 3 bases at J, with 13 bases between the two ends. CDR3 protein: CASSRRGLHNQPQHF. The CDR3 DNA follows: TGCGCCAGCAGCCGCCGGGGGCTGCACAATCAGCCCCAGCATTTT.

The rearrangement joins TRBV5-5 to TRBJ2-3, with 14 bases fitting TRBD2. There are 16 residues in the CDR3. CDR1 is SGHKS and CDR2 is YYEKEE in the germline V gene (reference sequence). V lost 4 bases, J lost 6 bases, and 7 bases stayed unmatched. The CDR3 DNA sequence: TGTGCCAGCAGCCGGGGACTAGCGGGAGTCACTGATACGCAGTATTTT. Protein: CASSRGLAGVTDTQYF. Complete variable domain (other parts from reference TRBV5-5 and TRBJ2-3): DAGVTQSPTHLIKTRGQQVTLRCSPISGHKSVSWYQQVLGQGPQFIFQYYEKEERGRGNFPDRFSARQFPNYSSELNVNALLLGDSALYLCASSRGLAGVTDTQYFGPGTRLTVL.

Here the CDR3 DNA reads TGTGCCAGCAGCGCGCAGGAGATCTATGGCTACACCTTC. It encodes CASSAQEIYGYTF. The rearrangement links TRBV13 to TRBJ1-2, with D unclear. This CDR3 has 13 amino acids. Per the germline V gene, CDR1 is PRHDT and CDR2 is FYEKMQ (reference sequence). V lost 5 bases to trimming and J lost 4 bases, with 11 bases between them.

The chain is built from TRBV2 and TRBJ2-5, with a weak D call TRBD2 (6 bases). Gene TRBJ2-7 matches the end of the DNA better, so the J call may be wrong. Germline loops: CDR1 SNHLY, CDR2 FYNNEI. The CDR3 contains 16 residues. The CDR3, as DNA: TGTGCCAGCAGTGAACCCCTGGTCGGGAGCTCCTACGAGCAGTACTTC. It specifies CASSEPLVGSSYEQYF.